Following are 25 T cell receptor beta chains from one sample sequenced in a study of cytomegalovirus exposure and HLA in healthy donors. 13 Jbeta primers and 60 Vbeta primers were used for the PCR. Profiled with immunoSEQ multiplex PCR; TCRdb holds only in-frame clones, not every one. The sample lists some 150,000 clones, 85% seen once, with around 2% in the top ten. Sequenced: PBMCs. All receptors derive from a woman aged 18-29 years in good health and CMV-seronegative.

The chain is built from TRBV10-3 and TRBJ2-2; D is undetermined. Deletions cut 7 bases from V and 3 bases from J, with 9 bases between. CDR1 ENHRY and CDR2 SYGVKD come from the germline V gene. CDR3 length: 13 amino acids. The CDR3 loop is CAIKKTDTGELFF. The CDR3 coding sequence is TGTGCCATCAAAAAAACAGACACCGGGGAGCTGTTTTTT.

The CDR3 DNA sequence: TGTGCCAGCAGTTACCGTCCGGAGAGCTACACCTTC. Its translation is CASSYRPESYTF. The chain carries TRBV6-6 and TRBJ1-2; no clear D gene. Germline V gene lookup returns CDR1 MNHNY and CDR2 SVGAGI (reference sequence). Trimming left V 2 bases short and J 9 bases short, with 10 bases between. The length of the CDR3 is 12 residues.

The J gene is TRBJ2-1, the V gene TRBV5-1; perhaps TRBD2 as D (5 bases). Germline V CDR1 and CDR2: SGHRS, YFSETQ. The CDR3 is made up of 14 amino acids. The V gene lost 7 bases and the J gene lost 0 bases, with 11 bases spanning the gap. CDR3 in DNA: TGCGCCAGCGGAAGTGGGAGCTCCTACAATGAGCAGTTCTTC. This encodes CASGSGSSYNEQFF.

The chain carries TRBV4-1 and TRBJ1-6; 8 positions match TRBD1. Trimming cost V 2 bases and J 0 bases; bases outside gene matches: 18. The CDR3 totals 22 residues. CDR1 is MGHRA and CDR2 is YSYEKL in the germline V gene. In DNA, the CDR3 is TGCGCCAGCAGCCAAACTTACTTCGCCCTGGACAGGGAGAGCTCCTATAATTCACCCCTCCACTTT. It specifies CASSQTYFALDRESSYNSPLHF.

The gene calls are TRBV28 and TRBJ2-7; TRBD2 aligns across 12 bases. After removal of 5 bases from V and 4 bases from J, the junction contained 6 bases not matched to a gene. This CDR3 region has 15 residues. Germline lookup yields CDR1 MDHEN and CDR2 SYDVKM. Written as DNA, the CDR3 is TGTGCCAGCAGTCTAGCGGGAGGGTCCCCATACGAGCAGTACTTC. It is translated as CASSLAGGSPYEQYF.

The CDR3 DNA follows: TGTGCCAGCAGCCCACTGGTACAGGCCTACGAGCAGTACTTC. Translation gives CASSPLVQAYEQYF. The chain recombines TRBV6-5 with TRBJ2-7; TRBD1 might be the D (5 bases). The germline CDR1 and CDR2 sequences are MNHEY and SVGAGI. The ends were cut back, 6 bases at V and 2 bases at J, with 14 bases in the middle. The CDR3 consists of 14 residues.

This clone was counted a few times. This chain joins TRBV5-4 and TRBJ2-2; TRBD2 is a possible D gene (5 bases). Trimming took off 3 bases at V and 3 bases at J, with 15 bases between the two ends. This CDR3 has 16 residues. Germline V gene lookup returns CDR1 SGHNT and CDR2 YYREEE (reference sequence). Here the CDR3 DNA reads TGTGCCAGCAGCTCCCGAAGGGTCGGGGACACCGGGGAGCTGTTTTTT. It specifies CASSSRRVGDTGELFF.

V is TRBV4-2 and J is TRBJ2-7, with TRBD1 matching 8 bases. In germline, CDR1 is LGHNA, CDR2 YNFKEQ. The V gene end was trimmed by 3 bases and the J gene end by 0 bases; junction bases not matched to a gene: 4. The CDR3 has 15 residues. The CDR3 reads CASSHRTGNSYEQYF. Here the CDR3 DNA reads TGTGCCAGCAGCCATCGGACAGGGAACTCCTACGAGCAGTACTTC.

The rearrangement links TRBV30 to TRBJ1-5, with unresolved D. This CDR3 comprises 13 residues. V was shortened by 0 bases and J by 6 bases, with 9 bases between the two germline ends. Germline V gene lookup returns CDR1 GTSNPN and CDR2 SVGIG (reference sequence). The CDR3 DNA is TGTGCCTGGAGTGTCGGGTCTACTCAGCCCCAGCATTTT. Residues: CAWSVGSTQPQHF.

The V and J genes are TRBV10-3 and TRBJ1-1, with D tentatively TRBD1 (5 bases). The CDR3 contains 15 residues. Trimming pared 2 bases from V and 2 bases from J, leaving 12 bases between. CDR1 is ENHRY and CDR2 is SYGVKD in the germline V gene. This chain's CDR3 is CAISESQGYNTEAFF. As DNA, the CDR3 is TGTGCCATCAGTGAGAGTCAGGGCTATAACACTGAAGCTTTCTTT.

This clone showed up just once. The chain uses TRBV14 and TRBJ2-7; 11 nucleotides align to TRBD2. V lost 4 bases to trimming and J lost 3 bases; unmatched junction nucleotides: 5. This CDR3 has 15 amino acids. In germline, CDR1 is SGHDN, CDR2 FVKESK. CDR3 sequence (DNA): TGTGCCAGCAGCCCACCCGGGACTAGCGGCTACGAGCAGTACTTC. This encodes CASSPPGTSGYEQYF.

This rearrangement joins TRBV28 to TRBJ1-2; TRBD1 agrees at 10 bases. After removal of 5 bases from V and 3 bases from J, the junction contained 6 bases not matched to a gene. The V gene's germline CDR1 is MDHEN and CDR2 SYDVKM. This CDR3 region has 15 residues. The CDR3 region is CASSPPGQGYYGYTF. The CDR3 region has the DNA TGTGCCAGCAGTCCCCCGGGACAGGGGTACTATGGCTACACCTTC.

This chain uses TRBV6-6 with TRBJ1-2; D is undetermined. This CDR3 contains 13 residues. CDR1 is MNHNY and CDR2 is SVGAGI in the germline V gene (reference sequence). Trimming cost V 7 bases and J 0 bases, with 9 bases left between them. The CDR3 loop is CASNVRANYGYTF. CDR3 sequence (DNA): TGTGCCAGCAACGTGCGAGCTAACTATGGCTACACCTTC.

The chain employs TRBV6-5 and TRBJ1-3, with D uncertain. Trimming left V 0 bases short and J 1 base short, with 10 bases between. The CDR3 loop spans 16 amino acids. Germline V CDR1 and CDR2: MNHEY, SVGAGI. The DNA for the CDR3 is TGTGCCAGCAGTTACTCCCCAGGAAGGTCTGGAAACACCATATATTTT. This codes for CASSYSPGRSGNTIYF.

V is TRBV29-1 and J is TRBJ2-1, with D tentatively TRBD1 (6 bases). CDR3 length: 14 residues. V gave up 3 bases and J gave up 2 bases, with 11 bases separating them. Germline V gene sequence: CDR1 SQVTM, CDR2 ANQGSEA. CDR3 nucleotides: TGCAGCGTTGAGGGGACACAAACCTACAATGAGCAGTTCTTC. Protein: CSVEGTQTYNEQFF.

This chain joins TRBV6-6 and TRBJ1-2; possible D gene TRBD1, 5 bases. V was trimmed by 7 bases and J by 2 bases, leaving 8 bases between them. The CDR3 is 12 amino acids. Looked up from germline, CDR1 is MNHNY and CDR2 is SVGAGI (reference sequence). This CDR3 is CASIAGNYGYTF. The DNA for the CDR3 is TGTGCCAGCATCGCAGGGAACTATGGCTACACCTTC.

The chain has TRBV27 and TRBJ2-7; 10 nucleotides line up with TRBD1. CDR1 is MNHEY and CDR2 is SMNVEV in the germline V gene (reference sequence). Unmatched junction bases numbered 5, after V lost 6 bases and J lost 6 bases. The CDR3 sequence is 13 residues long. DNA for the CDR3: TGTGCCAGCAGGGACAGGGGGTTGGGCGAGCAGTACTTC. Its translation is CASRDRGLGEQYF.

This clone was counted between two and nine times. This chain joins TRBV7-6 and TRBJ2-1; D may be TRBD1 (5 bases). V dropped 4 bases and J dropped 3 bases, with 13 bases sitting between them. This CDR3 comprises 15 residues. CDR1 SGHVS and CDR2 FNYEAQ come from the germline V gene. CDR3 protein: CASSWQGSNYNEQFF. The CDR3 coding sequence is TGTGCCAGCAGCTGGCAGGGCTCCAACTACAATGAGCAGTTCTTC.

The rearrangement links TRBV29-1 to TRBJ2-3; 10 positions match TRBD2. Germline assignment: CDR1 SQVTM and CDR2 ANQGSEA. J was trimmed by 2 bases and V by 1 base; bases with no gene match: 6. This CDR3 comprises 16 residues. This CDR3 is CSVEGISGGTTDTQYF. CDR3 sequence (DNA): TGCAGCGTTGAAGGCATTAGCGGGGGGACCACAGATACGCAGTATTTT.

The V gene is TRBV27, the J gene TRBJ2-5; D unresolved. There are 12 residues in the CDR3. The germline gives CDR1 MNHEY, CDR2 SMNVEV (reference sequence). V lost 6 bases and J lost 9, with 14 bases in between. The CDR3 coding sequence is TGTGCCAGCAGCCCCGCCCTAGGTCCCCAGTACTTC. This encodes CASSPALGPQYF.

The V gene is TRBV15, the J gene TRBJ2-3, with 7 bases lining up with TRBD1. There are 17 residues in the CDR3. Germline CDR1 reads LNHNV; CDR2 reads YYDKDF (reference sequence). Trimming at V came to 3 bases and at J to 0 bases, leaving 9 bases not matched to a gene. CDR3 DNA: TGTGCCACCAGCAGCCAACCGGGACAGACCAGCACAGATACGCAGTATTTT. Its translation: CATSSQPGQTSTDTQYF. Combining the CDR3 with reference TRBV15 and TRBJ2-3 gives the whole variable domain DAMVIQNPRYQVTQFGKPVTLSCSQTLNHNVMYWYQQKSSQAPKLLFHYYDKDFNNEADTPDNFQSRRPNTSFCFLDIRSPGLGDTAMYLCATSSQPGQTSTDTQYFGPGTRLTVL.

V usage is TRBV6-5 and J usage is TRBJ1-4; D is unresolved. The CDR3 sequence is 13 residues long. Germline lookup yields CDR1 MNHEY and CDR2 SVGAGI. Trimming took 0 bases from V and 8 from J, leaving 7 bases between them. The CDR3 region is CASSYSREEKLFF. Here the CDR3 DNA reads TGTGCCAGCAGTTACTCGAGGGAGGAAAAACTGTTTTTT.

The gene calls are TRBV9 and TRBJ2-3, with TRBD1 identical over 7 bases. Germline V gene sequence: CDR1 SGDLS, CDR2 YYNGEE. V shed 1 base, J shed 2 bases, and the junction held 7 bases outside the gene matches. The CDR3 is 16 residues long. The DNA of the CDR3 is TGTGCCAGCAGCGTAACTTCGACAGGGATCACAGATACGCAGTATTTT. Protein product: CASSVTSTGITDTQYF.

The chain links TRBV5-4 to TRBJ1-2; D remains ambiguous. This CDR3 is 13 amino acids long. Trimming took 5 bases from V and 2 from J, leaving 10 bases between them. CDR1 SGHNT and CDR2 YYREEE come from the germline V gene (reference sequence). CDR3 sequence reads: CASSQDWNYGYTF. CDR3 nucleotides: TGTGCCAGCAGTCAAGACTGGAACTATGGCTACACCTTC.

The chain recombines TRBV28 with TRBJ2-3, with 8 bases lining up with TRBD1. Per the germline V gene, CDR1 is MDHEN and CDR2 is SYDVKM. J gave up 1 base and V 4 bases, and 7 bases lay outside the gene matches. CDR3 length equals 16 residues. The CDR3 nucleotides are TGTGCCAGCAGTTACCAGGGGGCGCCCGGCACAGATACGCAGTATTTT. Translation: CASSYQGAPGTDTQYF.